These T cell receptor beta chains were read from a single sample in a study of control samples from healthy donors and cancer patients. Assay: immunoSEQ multiplex PCR; the TCRdb copy retains only in-frame clones and omits some. Among roughly 140,000 clones listed, about 89% were seen once. Sequencing was done on a sample of blood. Source of these receptors: a man aged 25-45 years in good health. The CDR3 runs from the conserved cysteine through the conserved F or W. Fields, in order: D gene, V gene, clone size, J gene, CDR3 protein, CDR3 DNA. D genes are given only for firm matches. Only some rows state a clone size, as once, few, many or a class for expanded clones.

>-|TRBV9|-|TRBJ1-4
CASSAGTNEKLFF
TGTGCCAGCAGCGCGGGGACAAATGAAAAACTGTTTTTT
>-|TRBV24-1|-|TRBJ2-3
CATNRAGTDTQYF
TGTGCCACCAACAGGGCTGGCACAGATACGCAGTATTTT
>-|TRBV6-2/TRBV6-3|-|TRBJ2-1
CASSTRTALSYNEQFF
TGTGCCAGCAGTACCCGGACAGCCTTAAGTTACAATGAGCAGTTCTTC
>TRBD2|TRBV24-1|once|TRBJ2-5
CATSELLAGKGETQYF
TGTGCCACCAGTGAACTACTAGCGGGGAAGGGAGAGACCCAGTACTTC
>-|TRBV4-3|-|TRBJ2-7
CASSQDVNTYEQYF
TGCGCCAGCAGCCAAGATGTAAACACCTACGAGCAGTACTTC
>-|TRBV24-1|-|TRBJ2-2
CATSPRAGGELFF
TGTGCCACCAGCCCCCGTGCCGGCGGGGAGCTGTTTTTT
>-|TRBV18|-|TRBJ2-3
CASSSDWGGLTDTQYF
TGTGCCAGCTCAAGCGACTGGGGGGGCCTCACAGATACGCAGTATTTT
>TRBD1|TRBV6-6|-|TRBJ2-7
CASIPSQGEYYEQYF
TGTGCCAGCATCCCCTCCCAGGGGGAATACTACGAGCAGTACTTC
>-|TRBV7-8|-|TRBJ1-5
CASSLLTTDNQPQHF
TGTGCCAGCAGCCTCCTCACGACAGACAATCAGCCCCAGCATTTT
>-|TRBV27|-|TRBJ2-3
CASSFHPSTDTQYF
TGTGCCAGCAGTTTCCACCCGAGCACAGATACGCAGTATTTT
>-|TRBV18|-|TRBJ2-4
CASSPERSIQYF
TGTGCCAGCTCACCGGAGAGAAGCATTCAGTACTTC
>TRBD1|TRBV7-8|-|TRBJ2-5
CASSYGTGLQETQYF
TGTGCCAGCAGCTATGGGACAGGGTTACAAGAGACCCAGTACTTC
>-|TRBV5-1|-|TRBJ1-1
CASSLGAENTEAFF
TGCGCCAGCAGCTTGGGGGCAGAGAACACTGAAGCTTTCTTT
>TRBD1|TRBV7-2|-|TRBJ1-1
CASSNRGTEAFF
TGTGCCAGCAGCAACAGGGGTACTGAAGCTTTCTTT
>TRBD1|TRBV5-1|-|TRBJ2-3
CASSRNTGTGEEYF
TGCGCCAGCAGCCGAAATACCGGGACAGGGGAGGAGTATTTT
>-|TRBV6-2/TRBV6-3|-|TRBJ2-5
CASSAVMGQETQYF
TGTGCCAGCAGTGCCGTAATGGGCCAAGAGACCCAGTACTTC
>TRBD1|TRBV27|-|TRBJ2-5
CASILTAGQGRETQYF
TGTGCCAGCATCCTCACGGCGGGACAGGGAAGGGAGACCCAGTACTTC
>-|TRBV25-1|-|TRBJ1-2
CASSEPGPPGDYGYTF
TGTGCCAGCAGTGAACCGGGACCGCCGGGGGACTATGGCTACACCTTC
>-|TRBV4-2|-|TRBJ2-7
CASSQDGLEQYF
TGTGCCAGCAGCCAAGATGGACTCGAGCAGTACTTC
>-|TRBV4-1|-|TRBJ1-2
CASSQDVGSNYGYTF
TGCGCCAGCAGCCAAGACGTGGGCAGTAACTATGGCTACACCTTC
>TRBD2|TRBV13|-|TRBJ2-7
CASSRTRAGGQGDEQYF
TGTGCCAGCAGCCGGACGCGGGCGGGAGGGCAGGGAGACGAGCAGTACTTC
>-|TRBV13|few|TRBJ2-7
CASSFRLGGLSVF
TGTGCCAGCAGCTTCCGCCTTGGGGGCCTGTCTGTTTTC
>TRBD1|TRBV27|-|TRBJ2-7
CASSLKGTVHEQYF
TGTGCCAGCAGTTTAAAGGGGACAGTCCACGAGCAGTACTTC
>-|TRBV2|-|TRBJ1-2
CASSEGRNYGYTF
TGTGCCAGCAGTGAAGGCAGGAACTATGGCTACACCTTC
>-|TRBV12-5|once|TRBJ1-2
CASGNRERGYTF
TGTGCTAGTGGGAACAGGGAACGTGGCTACACCTTC
>TRBD1|TRBV10-3|-|TRBJ1-5
CAISDSDRWSPQHF
TGTGCCATCAGTGATTCGGACAGGTGGTCGCCCCAGCATTTT
>-|TRBV6-2/TRBV6-3|-|TRBJ2-7
CASSYDAGSYEQYF
TGTGCCAGCAGTTACGACGCGGGCTCCTACGAGCAGTACTTC
>TRBD2|TRBV7-2|once|TRBJ2-7
CASSKGLAGAGYEQYF
TGTGCCAGCAGCAAGGGACTAGCGGGAGCTGGTTACGAGCAGTACTTC
>TRBD1|TRBV9|-|TRBJ1-1
CASSVNTGGNTEAFF
TGTGCCAGCAGCGTAAATACAGGGGGGAACACTGAAGCTTTCTTT
>TRBD1|TRBV6-6|-|TRBJ2-5
CASSRIQGAGETQYF
TGTGCCAGCAGTCGGATACAGGGGGCAGGGGAGACCCAGTACTTC
>TRBD1|TRBV19|-|TRBJ1-2
CASSPFLDRASYGYTF
TGTGCCAGTAGTCCCTTCCTCGACAGGGCCAGCTATGGCTACACCTTC
>TRBD2|TRBV5-4|-|TRBJ2-1
CASSFTGGPLDEQFF
TGTGCCAGCAGCTTCACGGGAGGGCCATTGGATGAGCAGTTCTTC
>-|TRBV18|-|TRBJ1-1
CASSPGLTEAFF
TGTGCCAGCTCACCCGGTCTTACTGAAGCTTTCTTT